This T cell receptor (beta chain) was observed in a study of graft-versus-host responses after intestinal transplantation. The germline CDR1 and CDR2 sequences are MNHEY and SVGAGI. Trimming at V came to 0 bases and at J to 3 bases, leaving 4 bases not matched to a gene. The CDR3 covers 15 residues. Repertoires were generated with immunoSEQ multiplex PCR, while TCRdb's copy carries only in-frame clones and drops some. The profile shows around 100,000 clones, 87% of them singletons. This clone showed up just a few times. Its target is unknown. This chain connects TRBV6-5 to TRBJ2-7; 8 nucleotides align to TRBD1. The source material was unstimulated CD4+ T cells sorted from spleen or lymph node cells, sampled before intestinal transplant. The TCR sequence derives from a human donor who received an intestinal transplant. CDR3 loop: CASSYSGTGSYEQYF. The CDR3 nucleotides are TGTGCCAGCAGTTACTCCGGGACAGGAAGCTACGAGCAGTACTTC.